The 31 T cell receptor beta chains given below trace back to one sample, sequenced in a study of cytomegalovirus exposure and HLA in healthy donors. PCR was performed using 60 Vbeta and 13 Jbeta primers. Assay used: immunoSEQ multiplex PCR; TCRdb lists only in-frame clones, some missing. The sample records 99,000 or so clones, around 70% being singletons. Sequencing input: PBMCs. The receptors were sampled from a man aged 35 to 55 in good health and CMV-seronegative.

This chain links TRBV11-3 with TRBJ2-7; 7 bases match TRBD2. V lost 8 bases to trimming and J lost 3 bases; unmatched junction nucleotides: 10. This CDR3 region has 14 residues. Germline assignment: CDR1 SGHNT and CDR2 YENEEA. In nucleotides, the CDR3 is TGTGCCAGCCGCAGTGGGGGGACTAACTACGAGCAGTACTTC. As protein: CASRSGGTNYEQYF.

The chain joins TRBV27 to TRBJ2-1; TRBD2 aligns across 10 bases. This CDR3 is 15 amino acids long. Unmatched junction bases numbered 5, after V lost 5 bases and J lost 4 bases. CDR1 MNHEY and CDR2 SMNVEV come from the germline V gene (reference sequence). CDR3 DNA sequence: TGTGCCAGCAGTGATAGCGGGAGGTGGTACAATGAGCAGTTCTTC. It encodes CASSDSGRWYNEQFF.

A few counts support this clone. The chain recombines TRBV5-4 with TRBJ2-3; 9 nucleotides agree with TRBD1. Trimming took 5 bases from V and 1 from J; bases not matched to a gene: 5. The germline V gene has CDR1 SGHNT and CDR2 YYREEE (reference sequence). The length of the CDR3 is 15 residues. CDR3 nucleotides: TGTGCCAGCAGGACAGGGGGAGGGGGCACAGATACGCAGTATTTT. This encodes CASRTGGGGTDTQYF. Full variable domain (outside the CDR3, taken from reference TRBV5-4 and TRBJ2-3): ETGVTQSPTHLIKTRGQQVTLRCSSQSGHNTVSWYQQALGQGPQFIFQYYREEENGRGNFPPRFSGLQFPNYSSELNVNALELDDSALYLCASRTGGGGTDTQYFGPGTRLTVL.

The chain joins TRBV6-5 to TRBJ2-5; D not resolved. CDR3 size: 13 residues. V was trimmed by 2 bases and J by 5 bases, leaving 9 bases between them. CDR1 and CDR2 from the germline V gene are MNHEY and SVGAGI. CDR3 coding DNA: TGTGCCAGCAGTTACCGGGTCGGGGAGACCCAGTACTTC. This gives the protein CASSYRVGETQYF.

The CDR3 protein is CASTRSGLAGHTQYF. The CDR3, as DNA: TGTGCCAGCACCCGTTCGGGACTAGCGGGGCATACGCAGTATTTT. J is TRBJ2-3 and V is TRBV6-5, with 13 bases matching TRBD2. The CDR3 spans 15 residues. The V and J ends lost 7 bases and 7 bases, in that order; junction bases with no gene match: 8. Germline CDR1 and CDR2: MNHEY and SVGAGI.

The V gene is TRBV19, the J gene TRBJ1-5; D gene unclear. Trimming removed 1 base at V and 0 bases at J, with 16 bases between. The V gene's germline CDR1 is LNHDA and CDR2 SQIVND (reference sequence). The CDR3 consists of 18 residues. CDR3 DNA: TGTGCCAGTAGTATAGGGTGGAGGAGGGAAACTAGCAATCAGCCCCAGCATTTT. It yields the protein CASSIGWRRETSNQPQHF.

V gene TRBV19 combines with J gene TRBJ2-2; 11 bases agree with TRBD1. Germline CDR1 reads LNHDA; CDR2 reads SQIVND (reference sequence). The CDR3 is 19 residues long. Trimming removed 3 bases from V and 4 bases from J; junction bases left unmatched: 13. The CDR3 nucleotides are TGTGCCAGTAGTATCAGGACAGGGGGCGGGAGGCCCCTCACCGGGGAGCTGTTTTTT. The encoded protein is CASSIRTGGGRPLTGELFF. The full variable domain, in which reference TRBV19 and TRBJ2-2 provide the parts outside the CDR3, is DGGITQSPKYLFRKEGQNVTLSCEQNLNHDAMYWYRQDPGQGLRLIYYSQIVNDFQKGDIAEGYSVSREKKESFPLTVTSAQKNPTAFYLCASSIRTGGGRPLTGELFFGEGSRLTVL.

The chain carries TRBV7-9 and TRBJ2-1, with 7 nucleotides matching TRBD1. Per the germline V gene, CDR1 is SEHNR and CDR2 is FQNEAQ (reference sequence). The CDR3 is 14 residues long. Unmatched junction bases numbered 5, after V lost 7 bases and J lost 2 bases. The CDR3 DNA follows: TGTGCCAGCACCCGACAGGGTACCTACAATGAGCAGTTCTTC. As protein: CASTRQGTYNEQFF.

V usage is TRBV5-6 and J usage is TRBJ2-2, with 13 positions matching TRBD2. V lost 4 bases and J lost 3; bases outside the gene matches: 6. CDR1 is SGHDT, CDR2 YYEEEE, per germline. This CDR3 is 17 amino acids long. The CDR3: CASSRTSGGGYTGELFF. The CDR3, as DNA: TGTGCCAGCAGCCGCACTAGCGGGGGGGGCTACACCGGGGAGCTGTTTTTT.

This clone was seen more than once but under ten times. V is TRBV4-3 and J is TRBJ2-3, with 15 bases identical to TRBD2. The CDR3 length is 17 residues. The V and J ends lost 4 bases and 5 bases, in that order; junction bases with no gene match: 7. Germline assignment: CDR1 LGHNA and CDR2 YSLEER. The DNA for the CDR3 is TGCGCCAGCAGCCCCTGGACTAGCGGGGGGGAGAGAGATACGCAGTATTTT. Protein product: CASSPWTSGGERDTQYF.

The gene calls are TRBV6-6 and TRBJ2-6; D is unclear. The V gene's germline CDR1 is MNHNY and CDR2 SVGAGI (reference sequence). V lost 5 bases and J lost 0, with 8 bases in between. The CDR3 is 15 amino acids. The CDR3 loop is CASSQQPSGANVLTF. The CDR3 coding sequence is TGTGCCAGCAGTCAACAGCCCTCTGGGGCCAACGTCCTGACTTTC.

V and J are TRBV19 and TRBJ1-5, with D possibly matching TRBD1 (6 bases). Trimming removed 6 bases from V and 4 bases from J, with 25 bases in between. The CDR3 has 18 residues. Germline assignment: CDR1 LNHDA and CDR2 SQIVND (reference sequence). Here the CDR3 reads CASSPRLGQSSPNQPQHF. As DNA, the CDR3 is TGTGCCAGTAGCCCCCGGCTAGGACAGAGCAGCCCGAATCAGCCCCAGCATTTT.

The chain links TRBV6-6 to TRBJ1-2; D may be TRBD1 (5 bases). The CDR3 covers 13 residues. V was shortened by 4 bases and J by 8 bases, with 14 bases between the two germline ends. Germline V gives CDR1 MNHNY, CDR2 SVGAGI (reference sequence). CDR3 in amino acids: CASSFEQAQGYTF. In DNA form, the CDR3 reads TGTGCCAGCAGTTTCGAACAGGCTCAGGGCTACACCTTC.

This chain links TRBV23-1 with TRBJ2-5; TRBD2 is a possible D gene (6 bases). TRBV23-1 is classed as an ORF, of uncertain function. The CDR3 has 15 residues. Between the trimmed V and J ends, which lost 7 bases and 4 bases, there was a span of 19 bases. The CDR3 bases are TGCGCCAGCATGGAGGAGGGACCCCCTGGAGAGACCCAGTACTTC. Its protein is CASMEEGPPGETQYF.

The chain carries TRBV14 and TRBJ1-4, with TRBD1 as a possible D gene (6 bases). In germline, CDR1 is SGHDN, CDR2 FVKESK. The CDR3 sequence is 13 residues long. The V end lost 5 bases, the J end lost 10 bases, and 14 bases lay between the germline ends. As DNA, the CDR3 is TGTGCCAGCAGCTTACAGGGCGGTGGAAAACTGTTTTTT. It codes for CASSLQGGGKLFF.

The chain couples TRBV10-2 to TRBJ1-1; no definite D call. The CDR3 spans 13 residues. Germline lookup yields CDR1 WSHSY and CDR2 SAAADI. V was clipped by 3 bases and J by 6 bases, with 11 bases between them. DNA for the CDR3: TGCGCCAGCAGTGAAGGTCAGGTACCTGAAGCTTTCTTT. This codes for CASSEGQVPEAFF.

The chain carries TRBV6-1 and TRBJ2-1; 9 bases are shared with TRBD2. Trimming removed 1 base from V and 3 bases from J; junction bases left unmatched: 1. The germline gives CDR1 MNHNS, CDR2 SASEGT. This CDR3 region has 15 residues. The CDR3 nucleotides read TGTGCCAGCAGTGAAGAAGCGGGGGGCTACAATGAGCAGTTCTTC. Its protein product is CASSEEAGGYNEQFF.

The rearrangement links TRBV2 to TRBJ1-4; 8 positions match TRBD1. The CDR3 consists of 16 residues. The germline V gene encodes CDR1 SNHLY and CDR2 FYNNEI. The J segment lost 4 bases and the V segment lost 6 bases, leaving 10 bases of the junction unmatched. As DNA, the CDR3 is TGTGCCAGCAGGGCGACCGGACAGGGTCTTAATGAAAAACTGTTTTTT. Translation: CASRATGQGLNEKLFF.

DNA of the CDR3: TGTGCCAGCAGTTTGATGCCCGGCACCGGGGAGCTGTTTTTT. It is translated as CASSLMPGTGELFF. The gene calls are TRBV27 and TRBJ2-2; D remains ambiguous. This CDR3 has 14 amino acids. Looked up from germline, CDR1 is MNHEY and CDR2 is SMNVEV (reference sequence). V was clipped by 3 bases and J by 4 bases, with 9 bases between them.

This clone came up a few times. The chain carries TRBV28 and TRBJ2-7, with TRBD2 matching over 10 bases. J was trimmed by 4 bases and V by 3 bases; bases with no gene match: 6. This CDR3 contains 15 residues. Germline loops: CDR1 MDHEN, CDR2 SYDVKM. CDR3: CASSFFQRGGYEQYF. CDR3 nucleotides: TGTGCCAGCAGTTTTTTCCAGCGGGGGGGTTACGAGCAGTACTTC.

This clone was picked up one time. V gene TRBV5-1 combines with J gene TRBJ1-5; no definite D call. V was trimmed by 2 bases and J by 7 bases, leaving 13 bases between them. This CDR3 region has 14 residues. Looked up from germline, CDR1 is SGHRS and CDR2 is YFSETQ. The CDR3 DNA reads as TGCGCCAGCAGCTTAGGCGGGTTCGACCAGCCCCAGCATTTT. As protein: CASSLGGFDQPQHF.

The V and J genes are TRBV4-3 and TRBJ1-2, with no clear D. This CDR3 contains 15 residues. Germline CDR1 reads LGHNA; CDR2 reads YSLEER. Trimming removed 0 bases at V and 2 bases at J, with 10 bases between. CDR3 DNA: TGCGCCAGCAGCCAAGATATCACAGCCAACTATGGCTACACCTTC. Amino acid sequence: CASSQDITANYGYTF.

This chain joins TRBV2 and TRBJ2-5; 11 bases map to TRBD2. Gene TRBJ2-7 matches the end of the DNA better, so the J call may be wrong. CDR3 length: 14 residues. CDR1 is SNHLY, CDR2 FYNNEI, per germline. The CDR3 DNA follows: TGTGCCAGCACCGGGACTAGCGGATCCTACGAGCAGTACTTC. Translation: CASTGTSGSYEQYF.

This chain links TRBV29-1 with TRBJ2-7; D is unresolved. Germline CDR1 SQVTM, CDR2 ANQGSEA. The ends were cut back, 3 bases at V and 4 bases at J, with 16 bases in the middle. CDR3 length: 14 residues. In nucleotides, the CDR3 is TGCAGCGTTGAGCTCCATCCCCAGGCATACGAGCAGTACTTC. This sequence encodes CSVELHPQAYEQYF.

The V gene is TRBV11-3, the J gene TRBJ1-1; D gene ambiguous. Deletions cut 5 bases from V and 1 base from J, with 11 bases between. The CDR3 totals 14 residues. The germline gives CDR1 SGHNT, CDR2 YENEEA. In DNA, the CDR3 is TGTGCCAGCAGCCGTGAAGCTGGGAACACTGAAGCTTTCTTT. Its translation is CASSREAGNTEAFF.

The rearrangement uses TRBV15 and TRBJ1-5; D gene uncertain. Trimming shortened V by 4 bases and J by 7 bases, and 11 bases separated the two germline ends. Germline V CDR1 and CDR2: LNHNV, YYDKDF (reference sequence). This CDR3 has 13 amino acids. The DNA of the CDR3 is TGTGCCACCAGCAAGGGTCCGGGGCAGCCCCAGCATTTT. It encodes CATSKGPGQPQHF.

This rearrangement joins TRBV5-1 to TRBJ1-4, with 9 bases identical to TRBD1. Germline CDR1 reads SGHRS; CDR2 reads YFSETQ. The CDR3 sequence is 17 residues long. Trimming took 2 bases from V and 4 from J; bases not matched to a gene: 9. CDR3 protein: CASSLVGTGRGNEKLFF. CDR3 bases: TGCGCCAGCAGCTTAGTTGGGACAGGGCGTGGTAATGAAAAACTGTTTTTT. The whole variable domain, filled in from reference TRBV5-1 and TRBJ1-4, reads KAGVTQTPRYLIKTRGQQVTLSCSPISGHRSVSWYQQTPGQGLQFLFEYFSETQRNKGNFPGRFSGRQFSNSRSEMNVSTLELGDSALYLCASSLVGTGRGNEKLFFGSGTQLSVL.

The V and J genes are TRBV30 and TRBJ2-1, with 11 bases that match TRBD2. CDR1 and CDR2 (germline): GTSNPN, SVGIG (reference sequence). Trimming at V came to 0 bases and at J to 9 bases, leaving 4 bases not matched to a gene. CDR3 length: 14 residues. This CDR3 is CAWSVSGRAIEQFF. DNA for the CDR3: TGTGCCTGGAGTGTTAGCGGGAGGGCCATTGAGCAGTTCTTC.

The CDR3 region is CASSLELAKYF. CDR3 bases: TGTGCCAGCAGCTTAGAGCTAGCCAAGTATTTT. The chain uses TRBV11-3 and TRBJ2-3; D is perhaps TRBD2 (5 bases). Germline CDR1 SGHNT, CDR2 YENEEA. V was pared by 0 bases and J by 13 bases, with 8 bases between. The CDR3 is 11 amino acids.

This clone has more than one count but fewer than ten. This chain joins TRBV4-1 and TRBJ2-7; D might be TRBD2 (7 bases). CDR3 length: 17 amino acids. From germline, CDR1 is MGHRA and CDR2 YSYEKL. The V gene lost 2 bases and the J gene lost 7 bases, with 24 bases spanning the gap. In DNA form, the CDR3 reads TGCGCCAGCAGCCAAACCTCCCGAGGGGGAGGGCCGATAGAGCAGTACTTC. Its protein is CASSQTSRGGGPIEQYF.

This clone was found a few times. The CDR3, as DNA: TGTGCCAGCAGCTTGGGGGCCCGGCAGGGGGCTTCTGGGGCCAACGTCCTGACTTTC. It specifies CASSLGARQGASGANVLTF. The chain has TRBV5-4 and TRBJ2-6; 8 bases map to TRBD1. Trimming at V came to 0 bases and at J to 1 base, leaving 9 bases not matched to a gene. CDR1 and CDR2 (germline): SGHNT, YYREEE (reference sequence). The CDR3 length is 19 residues.